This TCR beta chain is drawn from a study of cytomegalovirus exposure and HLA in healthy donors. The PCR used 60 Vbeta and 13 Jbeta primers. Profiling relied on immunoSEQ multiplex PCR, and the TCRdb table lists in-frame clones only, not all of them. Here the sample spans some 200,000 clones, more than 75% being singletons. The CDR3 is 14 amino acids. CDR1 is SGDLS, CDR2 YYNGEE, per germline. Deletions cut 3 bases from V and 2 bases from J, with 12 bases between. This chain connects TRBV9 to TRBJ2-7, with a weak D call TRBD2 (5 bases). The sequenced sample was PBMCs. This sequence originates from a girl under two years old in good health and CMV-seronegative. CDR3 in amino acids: CASSGRDSTYEQYF. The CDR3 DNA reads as TGTGCCAGCAGCGGCCGGGATTCGACCTACGAGCAGTACTTC. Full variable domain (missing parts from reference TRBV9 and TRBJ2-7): DSGVTQTPKHLITATGQRVTLRCSPRSGDLSVYWYQQSLDQGLQFLIQYYNGEERAKGNILERFSAQQFPDLHSELNLSSLELGDSALYFCASSGRDSTYEQYFGPGTRLTVT.